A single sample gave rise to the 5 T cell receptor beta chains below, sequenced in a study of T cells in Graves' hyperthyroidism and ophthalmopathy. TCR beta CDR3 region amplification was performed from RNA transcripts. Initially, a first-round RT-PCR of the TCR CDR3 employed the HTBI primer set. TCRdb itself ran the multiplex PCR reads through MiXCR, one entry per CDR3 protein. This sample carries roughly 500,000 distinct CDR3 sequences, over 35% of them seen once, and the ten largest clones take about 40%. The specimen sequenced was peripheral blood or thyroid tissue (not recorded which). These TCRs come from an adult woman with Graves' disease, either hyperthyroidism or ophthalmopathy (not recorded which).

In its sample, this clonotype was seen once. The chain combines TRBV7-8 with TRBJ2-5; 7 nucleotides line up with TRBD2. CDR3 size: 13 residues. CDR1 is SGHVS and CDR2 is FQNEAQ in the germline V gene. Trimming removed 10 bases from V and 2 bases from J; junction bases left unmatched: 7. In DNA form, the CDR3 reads TGTGCCACGCGATTGGGGGGGCAAGAGACCCAGTACTTC. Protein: CATRLGGQETQYF. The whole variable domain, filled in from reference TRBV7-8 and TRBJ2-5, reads GAGVSQSPRYKVAKRGQDVALRCDPISGHVSLFWYQQALGQGPEFLTYFQNEAQLDKSGLPSDRFFAERPEGSVSTLKIQRTQQEDSAVYLCATRLGGQETQYFGPGTRLLVL.

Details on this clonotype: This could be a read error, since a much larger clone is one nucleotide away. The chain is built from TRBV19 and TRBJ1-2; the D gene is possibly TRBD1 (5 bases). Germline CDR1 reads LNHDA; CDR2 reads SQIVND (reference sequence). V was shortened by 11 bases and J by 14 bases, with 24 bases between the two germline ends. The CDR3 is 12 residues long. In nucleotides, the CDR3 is TGTGCCGGCAGCGACAGTTCTTGGCTCAGGACCTTC. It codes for CAGSDSSWLRTF.

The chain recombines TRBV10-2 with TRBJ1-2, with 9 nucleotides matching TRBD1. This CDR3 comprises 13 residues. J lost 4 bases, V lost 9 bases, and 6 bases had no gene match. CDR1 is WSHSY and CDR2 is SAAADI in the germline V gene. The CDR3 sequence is CASMGTGPYGYTF. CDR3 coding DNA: TGCGCCAGTATGGGGACAGGGCCCTATGGCTACACCTTC.

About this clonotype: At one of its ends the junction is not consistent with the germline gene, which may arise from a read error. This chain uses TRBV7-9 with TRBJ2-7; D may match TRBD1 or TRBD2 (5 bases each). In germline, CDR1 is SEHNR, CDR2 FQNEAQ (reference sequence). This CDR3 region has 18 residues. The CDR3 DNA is TGCGCCAGCAGCCCTCCAAGGGGCAGGGACGTCAGAGGATACGAGCAGTACTTC. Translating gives CASSPPRGRDVRGYEQYF.

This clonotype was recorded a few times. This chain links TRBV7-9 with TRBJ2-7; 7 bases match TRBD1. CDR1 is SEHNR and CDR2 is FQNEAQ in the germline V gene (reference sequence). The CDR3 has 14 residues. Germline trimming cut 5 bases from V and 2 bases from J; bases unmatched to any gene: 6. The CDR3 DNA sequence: TGTGCCAGCAGCCGTATCGGGACAGCCTACGAGCAGTACTTC. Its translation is CASSRIGTAYEQYF.